The clone carrying this T cell receptor beta chain was recorded many times. Its antigen is currently unknown. The source of the sample is a study of T cells after yellow fever vaccination. Turning to the study itself: SMART-Seq v4 Ultra Low Input served to prepare low-cell-number fractions.

TCRdb reprocessed the 5' RACE reads with MiXCR, giving one entry per CDR3 protein. The sample has 300,000 to 400,000 distinct CDR3 sequences; under 5% are singletons. The V gene lost 7 bases and the J gene lost 2 bases, with 12 bases spanning the gap. Germline V gene sequence: CDR1 MNHEY, CDR2 SVGEGT. The CDR3 has 13 amino acids. General study findings and limits: Secondary responses were weaker yet peaked faster, day 5 versus 15. Boosting was followed by the reappearance of most primary-vaccination clones (approximately 95% CD4, about 89% CD8).

The sequence was collected from a man in his late teens or twenties who received the YFV17D yellow fever vaccine. This chain links TRBV6-2 or TRBV6-3 with TRBJ2-7; weak D call: TRBD1 (6 bases). The input for sequencing was PBMCs, taken 5 days after the yellow fever booster vaccination. The CDR3 here is CASTNRVAYEQYF. CDR3 bases: TGTGCCAGCACCAACAGGGTTGCCTACGAGCAGTACTTC.